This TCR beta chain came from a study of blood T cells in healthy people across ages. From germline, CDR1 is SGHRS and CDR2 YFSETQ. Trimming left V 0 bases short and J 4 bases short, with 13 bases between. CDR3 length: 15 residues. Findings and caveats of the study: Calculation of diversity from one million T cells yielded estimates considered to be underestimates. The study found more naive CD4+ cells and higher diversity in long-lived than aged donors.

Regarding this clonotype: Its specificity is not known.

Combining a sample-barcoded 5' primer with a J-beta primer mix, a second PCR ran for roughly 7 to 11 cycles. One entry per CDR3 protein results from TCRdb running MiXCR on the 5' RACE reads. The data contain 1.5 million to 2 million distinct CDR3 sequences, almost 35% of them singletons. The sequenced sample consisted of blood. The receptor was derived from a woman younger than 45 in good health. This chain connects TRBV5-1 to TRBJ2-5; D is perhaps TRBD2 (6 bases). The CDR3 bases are TGCGCCAGCAGCTTGGCCGGGGCGGAGGGAGAGACCCAGTACTTC. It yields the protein CASSLAGAEGETQYF.